This is a list of T cell receptor beta chains from one sample in a study of early T cells in non-severe SARS-CoV-2 infection. TCRdb re-called the 5' RACE reads with MiXCR, one entry per CDR3 protein. The sample carries about 81,000 distinct CDR3 sequences, around 15% recorded once. The material sequenced was whole blood. All receptors come from an adult who was a healthcare worker with PCR-confirmed SARS-CoV-2 infection or an uninfected control (not recorded which). Each CDR3 is given with its conserved first and last residue. Each record gives: V gene, D gene, clone size, J gene, CDR3 protein, CDR3 DNA. The D gene is left open where the match is weak. The listing skips clone size in some rows; elsewhere it reads once, few, many or a size class.

V: TRBV12-3/TRBV12-4
D: .
size: few
J: TRBJ2-3
CDR3: CASSLRETDTQYF
DNA: TGTGCCAGCAGTTTAAGGGAAACAGATACGCAGTATTTT

V: TRBV28
D: .
size: .
J: TRBJ1-6
CDR3: CASVGSYNSPLHF
DNA: TGTGCCAGCGTGGGCTCCTATAATTCACCCCTCCACTTT

V: TRBV14
D: TRBD1
size: .
J: TRBJ1-2
CDR3: CASSQDRQTGIYGYTF
DNA: TGTGCCAGCAGCCAAGATCGCCAGACAGGGATCTATGGCTACACCTTC

V: TRBV28
D: .
size: .
J: TRBJ2-3
CDR3: CASSFGKFADTQYF
DNA: TGTGCCAGCAGTTTCGGGAAGTTCGCAGATACGCAGTATTTT

V: TRBV11-3
D: .
size: .
J: TRBJ2-7
CDR3: CASSLGGDYEQYF
DNA: TGTGCCAGCAGCTTGGGCGGTGACTACGAGCAGTACTTC

V: TRBV28
D: TRBD1
size: .
J: TRBJ2-7
CDR3: CASSFRTGGAEQYF
DNA: TGTGCCAGCAGTTTCAGGACAGGGGGCGCCGAGCAGTACTTC

V: TRBV2
D: TRBD1
size: few
J: TRBJ1-2
CDR3: CASKTGFHGYTF
DNA: TGTGCCAGCAAGACAGGGTTCCATGGCTACACCTTC

V: TRBV6-4
D: TRBD1
size: few
J: TRBJ2-1
CDR3: CASSPGQGGYNEQFF
DNA: TGTGCCAGCAGTCCCGGACAGGGAGGATACAATGAGCAGTTCTTC

V: TRBV28
D: TRBD2
size: few
J: TRBJ2-3
CDR3: CATTGGGGLVRTDTQYF
DNA: TGTGCCACCACCGGGGGCGGGGGGCTTGTGAGAACAGATACGCAGTATTTT

V: TRBV5-5
D: .
size: few
J: TRBJ2-5
CDR3: CASSLGLPPKETQYF
DNA: TGTGCCAGCAGCTTGGGCCTACCCCCTAAAGAGACCCAGTACTTC

V: TRBV27
D: .
size: few
J: TRBJ1-2
CDR3: CASSLKGYGYTF
DNA: TGTGCCAGCAGTTTAAAAGGCTATGGCTACACCTTC

V: TRBV30
D: .
size: .
J: TRBJ1-1
CDR3: CAWSLLTEAFF
DNA: TGTGCCTGGAGTCTACTCACTGAAGCTTTCTTT

V: TRBV6-2/TRBV6-3
D: .
size: many
J: TRBJ2-1
CDR3: CASSYHGNEQFF
DNA: TGTGCCAGCAGTTACCACGGCAATGAGCAGTTCTTC

V: TRBV12-3/TRBV12-4
D: .
size: once
J: TRBJ1-1
CDR3: CAGRDRRVNTEAFF
DNA: TGTGCCGGCAGGGACCGGCGGGTGAACACTGAAGCTTTCTTT

V: TRBV7-3
D: TRBD2
size: many
J: TRBJ2-1
CDR3: CASSLTSGGPNEQFF
DNA: TGTGCCAGCAGCTTAACAAGCGGGGGGCCCAATGAGCAGTTCTTC

V: TRBV28
D: .
size: few
J: TRBJ2-7
CDR3: CASSFPHDGAEQYF
DNA: TGTGCCAGCAGTTTCCCCCATGACGGAGCCGAGCAGTACTTC

V: TRBV5-1
D: .
size: .
J: TRBJ1-4
CDR3: CASSLEVGQEKLFF
DNA: TGCGCCAGCAGCTTGGAAGTCGGGCAGGAAAAACTGTTTTTT

V: TRBV6-5
D: .
size: .
J: TRBJ2-2
CDR3: CASTQGGTGELFF
DNA: TGTGCCAGCACCCAGGGCGGCACCGGGGAGCTGTTTTTT

V: TRBV30
D: .
size: many
J: TRBJ1-1
CDR3: CAWSDGNTEAFF
DNA: TGTGCCTGGAGTGATGGGAACACTGAAGCTTTCTTT

V: TRBV6-5
D: .
size: few
J: TRBJ2-2
CDR3: CASRPHPGTGELFF
DNA: TGTGCCAGCAGGCCCCATCCGGGCACCGGGGAGCTGTTTTTT

V: TRBV5-1
D: .
size: few
J: TRBJ1-2
CDR3: CASSLGTNLDGYTF
DNA: TGCGCCAGCAGCTTAGGAACGAATCTTGATGGCTACACCTTC

V: TRBV11-2
D: .
size: .
J: TRBJ2-7
CDR3: CASSFPSGGPADEQYF
DNA: TGTGCCAGCAGCTTCCCGTCCGGAGGCCCGGCGGACGAGCAGTACTTC

V: TRBV12-3/TRBV12-4
D: .
size: once
J: TRBJ1-5
CDR3: CASSLVNSQPQHF
DNA: TGTGCCAGCAGTTTAGTGAACTCTCAGCCCCAGCATTTT

V: TRBV7-8
D: .
size: .
J: TRBJ2-3
CDR3: CASERGRTTDTQYF
DNA: TGTGCCAGCGAACGGGGACGAACCACAGATACGCAGTATTTT